Listed below are T cell receptor beta chains from one sample, sequenced in a study of OX40 agonist ivuxolimab in advanced cancers. Profiling relied on immunoSEQ multiplex PCR, and the TCRdb table lists in-frame clones only, not all of them. Of under 85,000 clones listed, about nine tenths are singletons. The sequencing here drew on CD4+ or CD8+ T cells sorted from blood, taken in a trial of the OX40 agonist ivuxolimab. All receptors derive from an adult with an advanced solid tumor such as melanoma, head and neck, liver or kidney cancer. Each CDR3 is given with its conserved first and last residue. The D gene is left open where the match is weak. Size values are once, few and many counts, or a class for expanded clones, and some rows have none.

j_call: TRBJ2-1
v_call: TRBV9
d_call: .
clone_size: once
cdr3_aa: CASSPDSYEQFF
cdr3_nt: TGTGCCAGCAGCCCTGACAGTTATGAGCAGTTCTTC

j_call: TRBJ2-1
v_call: TRBV10-1
d_call: .
clone_size: .
cdr3_aa: CASSESTSYNEQFF
cdr3_nt: TGCGCCAGCAGTGAGTCGACTAGCTACAATGAGCAGTTCTTC

j_call: TRBJ2-5
v_call: TRBV4-1
d_call: .
clone_size: .
cdr3_aa: CASSQGVATAQETQYF
cdr3_nt: TGCGCCAGCAGCCAAGGGGTAGCGACGGCACAAGAGACCCAGTACTTC

j_call: TRBJ1-1
v_call: TRBV18
d_call: .
clone_size: few
cdr3_aa: CASSLQGATEAFF
cdr3_nt: TGTGCCAGCTCGTTACAGGGAGCGACTGAAGCTTTCTTT

j_call: TRBJ1-5
v_call: TRBV6-6
d_call: .
clone_size: .
cdr3_aa: CASRNPGGRGQPQHF
cdr3_nt: TGTGCCAGCAGGAACCCGGGCGGGAGGGGTCAGCCCCAGCATTTT

j_call: TRBJ2-1
v_call: TRBV27
d_call: TRBD2
clone_size: .
cdr3_aa: CATRGSRGLNEQFF
cdr3_nt: TGTGCCACCCGCGGGAGCCGCGGGTTGAATGAGCAGTTCTTC

j_call: TRBJ2-1
v_call: TRBV19
d_call: .
clone_size: .
cdr3_aa: CASSPRVDKGFGEQFF
cdr3_nt: TGTGCCAGTAGTCCCAGGGTGGACAAGGGTTTTGGTGAGCAGTTCTTC

j_call: TRBJ2-7
v_call: TRBV19
d_call: TRBD2
clone_size: once
cdr3_aa: CASSMASGRNYEQYF
cdr3_nt: TGTGCCAGTAGTATGGCTAGCGGGAGGAACTACGAGCAGTACTTC

j_call: TRBJ2-7
v_call: TRBV6-1
d_call: TRBD2
clone_size: .
cdr3_aa: CASMGLAAYEQYF
cdr3_nt: TGTGCCAGCATGGGACTAGCAGCCTACGAGCAGTACTTC

j_call: TRBJ1-1
v_call: TRBV5-6
d_call: TRBD1
clone_size: .
cdr3_aa: CASSYGQGVDTEAFF
cdr3_nt: TGTGCCAGCAGCTATGGACAGGGGGTAGACACTGAAGCTTTCTTT